This T cell receptor beta chain was recorded in a study of T cells after somatic rescue of genetic block. Trimming removed 6 bases from V and 0 bases from J; junction bases left unmatched: 6. Germline CDR1 KGHSH, CDR2 LQKENI. The CDR3 totals 17 residues. Produced via immunoSEQ multiplex PCR; TCRdb's table is partial and in-frame only. The sample contains 110,000 or so clones, about 89% of which appear only once. This receptor was taken from a woman aged 18-35 years. The sequenced material came from peripheral blood mononuclear cells (PBMCs). This chain joins TRBV18 and TRBJ2-3, with 13 bases matching TRBD2. The CDR3 region is CASSLLAGGSSTDTQYF. The CDR3 DNA follows: TGTGCCAGCTCGCTACTAGCGGGGGGGTCTAGCACAGATACGCAGTATTTT.